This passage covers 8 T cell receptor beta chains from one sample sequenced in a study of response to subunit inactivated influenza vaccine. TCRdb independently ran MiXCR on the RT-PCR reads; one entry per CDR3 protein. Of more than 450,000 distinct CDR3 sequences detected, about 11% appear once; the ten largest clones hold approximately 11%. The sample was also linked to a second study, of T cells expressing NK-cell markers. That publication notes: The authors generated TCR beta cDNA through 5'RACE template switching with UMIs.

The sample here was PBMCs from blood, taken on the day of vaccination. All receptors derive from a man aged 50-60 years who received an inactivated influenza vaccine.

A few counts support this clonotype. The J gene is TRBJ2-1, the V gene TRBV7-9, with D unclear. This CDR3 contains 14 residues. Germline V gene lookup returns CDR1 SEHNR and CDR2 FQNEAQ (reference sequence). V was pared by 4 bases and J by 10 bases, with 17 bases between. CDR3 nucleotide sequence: TGTGCCAGCAGCTCAGAAGCACCTAGTAGAGAGCAGTTCTTC. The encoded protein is CASSSEAPSREQFF.

The CDR3, as DNA: TGTGCCAGCAGCTCGACTAGCGGGCAAGACGGCTACAATGAGCAGTTCTTC. Protein: CASSSTSGQDGYNEQFF. The rearrangement joins TRBV6-1 to TRBJ2-1; 10 bases fit TRBD2. Trimming took 6 bases from V and 3 from J; bases not matched to a gene: 11. CDR3 size: 17 residues. CDR1 is MNHNS, CDR2 SASEGT, per germline.

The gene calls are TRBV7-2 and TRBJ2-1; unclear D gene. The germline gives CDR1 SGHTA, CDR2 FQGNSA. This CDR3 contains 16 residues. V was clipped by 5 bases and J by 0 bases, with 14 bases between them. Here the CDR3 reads CASSPLGSTSYNEQFF. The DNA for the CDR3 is TGTGCCAGCAGCCCCCTCGGTAGTACCTCCTACAATGAGCAGTTCTTC.

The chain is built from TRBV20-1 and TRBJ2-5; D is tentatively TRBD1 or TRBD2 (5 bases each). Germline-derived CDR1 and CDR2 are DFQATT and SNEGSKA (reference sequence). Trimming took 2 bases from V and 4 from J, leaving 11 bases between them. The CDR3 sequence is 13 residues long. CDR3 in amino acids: CSARRLGGETQYF. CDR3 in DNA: TGCAGTGCTAGACGACTTGGGGGAGAGACCCAGTACTTC.

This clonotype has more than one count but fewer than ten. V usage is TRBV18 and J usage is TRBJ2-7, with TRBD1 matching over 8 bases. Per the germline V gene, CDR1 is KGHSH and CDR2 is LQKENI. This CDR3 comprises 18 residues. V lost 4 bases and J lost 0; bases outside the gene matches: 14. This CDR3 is CASSHTRVAGGLSYEQYF. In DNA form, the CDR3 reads TGTGCCAGCTCACATACTAGGGTGGCAGGGGGCCTCTCCTACGAGCAGTACTTC.

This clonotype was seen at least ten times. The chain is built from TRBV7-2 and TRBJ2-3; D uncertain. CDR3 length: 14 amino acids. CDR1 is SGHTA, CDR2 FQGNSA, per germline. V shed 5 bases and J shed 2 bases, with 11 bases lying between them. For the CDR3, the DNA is TGTGCCAGCAGCGCCCTTGGAGCCACAGATACGCAGTATTTT. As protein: CASSALGATDTQYF.

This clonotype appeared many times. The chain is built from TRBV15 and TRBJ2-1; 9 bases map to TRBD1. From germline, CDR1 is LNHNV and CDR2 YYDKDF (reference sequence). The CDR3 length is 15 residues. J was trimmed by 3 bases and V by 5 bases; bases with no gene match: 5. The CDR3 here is CATSSPGQGYNEQFF. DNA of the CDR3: TGTGCCACCAGCTCTCCGGGACAGGGCTACAATGAGCAGTTCTTC.

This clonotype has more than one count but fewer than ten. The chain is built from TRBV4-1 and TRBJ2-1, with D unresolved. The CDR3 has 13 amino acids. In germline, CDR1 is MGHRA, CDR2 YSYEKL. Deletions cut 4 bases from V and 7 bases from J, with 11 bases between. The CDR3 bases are TGCGCCAGCAGCCCCACCTACCTAAATGAGCAGTTCTTC. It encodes CASSPTYLNEQFF.